A selection of T cell receptor beta chains follows, all from one sample in a study of STAT5B mutations in CD4+ large granular lymphocyte leukemia. The method was immunoSEQ multiplex PCR; TCRdb's version includes in-frame clones alone and lacks a portion of them. The profile shows 45,000 to 55,000 clones, about 70% of them singletons. The sample was CD4+ T cells from blood buffy coats. The receptors derive from a human donor in good health. CDR3s include the opening cysteine and the closing phenylalanine or tryptophan. The size of a clone is reported for some rows only, either as once, few or many, or as a class for expanded clones.

j_call	clone_size	v_call	cdr3_aa
TRBJ2-5	-	TRBV13	CASSSGQGLYF
TRBJ2-1	-	TRBV7-6	CASSLDSGSYNEQFF
TRBJ2-1	-	TRBV21-1	CASSPGTGHYNEQFF
TRBJ2-5	-	TRBV15	CATRGVETQYF
TRBJ2-1	-	TRBV5-1	CASSLGTGEDNEQFF
TRBJ1-5	-	TRBV7-3	CASSLAGDQPQHF
TRBJ1-1	-	TRBV20-1	CSAPRVEAFF
TRBJ2-1	-	TRBV7-8	CASSNYQPDNEQFF
TRBJ1-5	few	TRBV10-3	CAISESGGRGQPQHF
TRBJ2-5	-	TRBV5-4	CASSLQGPQETQYF
TRBJ1-2	few	TRBV20-1	CSAMMQTYTF
TRBJ1-4	-	TRBV5-1	CASTRDSNEKLFF
TRBJ2-3	few	TRBV9	CASSVVPGGADTQYF
TRBJ2-1	few	TRBV6-5	CASSKDRAREQFF
TRBJ1-2	-	TRBV28	CASSLLSGKYGYTF
TRBJ2-3	-	TRBV5-1	CASSHGSTDTQYF
TRBJ2-3	-	TRBV2	CASKVLANTQYF
TRBJ2-7	-	TRBV28	CAVVDGSSYEQYF
TRBJ2-7	-	TRBV6-6	CAGGAGGISEQYF
TRBJ1-2	-	TRBV11-2	CASSGQGPYGYTF
TRBJ2-5	-	TRBV19	CASSSGAGVGETQYF
TRBJ2-2	-	TRBV5-1	CASSAGLAVNTGELFF
TRBJ2-2	-	TRBV6-6	CASSHGDRDYGGELFF
TRBJ2-3	once	TRBV28	CASSFVGPRTDTQYF
TRBJ2-2	-	TRBV2	CASSPGIGELFF
TRBJ1-6	-	TRBV9	CASSPGQFNSPLHF
TRBJ1-2	-	TRBV9	CASSSTYTTYGYTF
TRBJ2-1	few	TRBV5-6	CASGWRGPNNEQFF
TRBJ2-2	-	TRBV30	CASPDPGELFF
TRBJ2-3	-	TRBV5-1	CASSFDGTSTDTQYF
TRBJ2-5	-	TRBV5-1	CASSSGQGKTQYF
TRBJ1-1	-	TRBV10-3	CAISDGDRHDGRF
TRBJ1-2	-	TRBV7-9	CASSLVSGTAQRGYGYTF
TRBJ2-3	few	TRBV5-6	CASLAGGISTDTQYF
TRBJ2-2	-	TRBV5-1	CASSTLTENTGELFF
TRBJ2-1	few	TRBV9	CASSRTEQLYNEQFF
TRBJ2-5	-	TRBV2	CASRPGLAGSGETQYF
TRBJ2-1	-	TRBV19	CASSTQTFPYNEQFF
TRBJ1-2	-	TRBV7-2	CASSLDSTGGRWGYTF
TRBJ2-3	-	TRBV2	CASTLSTDTQYF
TRBJ1-4	-	TRBV5-1	CASSLGGVSNEKLFF
TRBJ2-5	-	TRBV7-7	CASSSTPQETQYF
TRBJ2-3	-	TRBV7-3	CASSLRSSPDTQYF
TRBJ2-3	once	TRBV7-2	CASSLLGGGVDTQYF
TRBJ1-1	-	TRBV5-1	CASSSTTGGITEAFF
TRBJ2-5	-	TRBV2	CASSEGGVGQETQYF
TRBJ1-2	-	TRBV9	CASSVMGESSYGYTF
TRBJ2-2	-	TRBV5-1	CASSGGQGSPGELFF
TRBJ2-1	-	TRBV21-1	CASSFPHLFSYNEQFF
TRBJ1-2	-	TRBV28	CASSSKTSYFPARGYTF
TRBJ2-1	-	TRBV18	CASSDTGTLDNEQFF